One TCR beta chain is described in this entry. This clone has ten or more counts. The antigen this receptor binds is unknown. Nothing much larger sits one base from this clone, and base qualities are not available. The data stem from a study of blood T cell repertoires in COVID-19 (dated by TCRdb to the early 2020s). Background on the whole study: Samples from collaborators originated in the United States, Italy and Spain and spanned both the acute and convalescent phases of COVID-19. The prospective study material was composed of cDNA or gDNA derived from T cells, B-cell-depleted T cells, or PBMCs. The dataset comprised deeply sampled blood TCRbeta repertoires from subjects exposed to, actively infected with, or recovered from COVID-19. The repertoires were released in a freely available public database intended as a resource for research on the immune response to SARS-CoV-2. The samples were drawn from the first 160 participants of the ongoing ImmuneRACE study and from over 950 subjects provided by 6 global collaborators. Nearly every sample came with metadata listing a de-identified subject ID, COVID-19 status, age in years and sex. Where available, HLA class I and class II types were taken from metadata supplied by the sample provider and were not determined by assay-based typing. Study-level results and caveats: Clinical and demographic metadata were provided uncurated, with the amount varying by source and participant.

TCRbeta CDR3 regions were amplified from genomic DNA using the immunoSEQ Assay, a bias-controlled multiplex PCR. The paper's processing steps were these. The number of nucleated cells in each sample was estimated from the amplification of reference gene primers within the assay. Sequence reads were collapsed and filtered to measure the absolute abundance of every unique TCRbeta CDR3 rearrangement. Productive Simpson clonality was computed per sample as the square root of Simpson's diversity index over productive rearrangements. What TCRdb holds here is the immuneACCESS table cut down to in-frame rearrangements. Part of the clones is not present; checked against another copy, under half of the missing clones reflect an unresolved V gene, and the others are unexplained. V and J calls and clone size are those listed in that table; D and trimming were worked out from the DNA. The sample yields a few hundred thousand clones; more than 75% were counted once. Under 7% of the sample goes to the ten largest clones.

In the prospective study, participants were about 18 to 95 years old, resided in approximately 22 geographic areas of the United States, and were enrolled through a virtual design. To assign participants to cohorts, the prospective study relied on clinical history that participants themselves reported in a screening survey and a study questionnaire. Exposed participants had been in contact, within 2 weeks of entering the study, with a person who had a PCR-confirmed or clinician-diagnosed case of COVID-19. Mobile phlebotomists in the prospective study collected whole blood, serum and a nasopharyngeal or oropharyngeal swab from every participant. Additional blood draws and questionnaires over a roughly two-month period could optionally be provided by prospective study participants. Blood samples from the prospective study were shipped frozen or at room temperature prior to DNA extraction. The germline V gene (reference sequence) provides CDR1 SEHNR and CDR2 FQNEAQ. From its cysteine to its phenylalanine, the CDR3 spans 16 amino acids. Only the CDR3 portion is preserved as DNA: 48 bases, with reading frame beginning at the first base. Relative to germline, V is missing 2 bases and J is missing 7 bases, with 10 bases of the junction outside any gene match.

Input material: PBMCs or T cells enriched from blood (not recorded which). The sequence came from a woman in her 50s who had been exposed to COVID-19. The V gene is TRBV7-9 and the J gene is TRBJ1-4; 7 bases in between match TRBD1. This receptor has the CDR3 CASSLNARGHGEKLFF. In nucleotide form, the sequence is TGTGCCAGCAGCTTAAACGCGAGGGGGCACGGTGAAAAACTGTTTTTT.